These 18 T cell receptor beta chains share one sample of origin, sequenced in a study of T cell responses to AZD1222 COVID-19 vaccine. Measured with immunoSEQ multiplex PCR; TCRdb has only the in-frame clones, and not every one. The sample holds 150,000 to 200,000 clones, 94% seen once. Sequenced here: peripheral blood, sampled 28 days after the second AZD1222 dose. These receptors originate from an adult who received the AZD1222 COVID-19 vaccine.

The CDR3 nucleotides are TGTGCCAGCAGCCAATCCAGCAGCTACTACAATGAGCAGTTCTTC. The encoded protein is CASSQSSSYYNEQFF. The chain carries TRBV3-1 (or the pseudogene TRBV3-2) and TRBJ2-1; no firm D call. This CDR3 spans 15 amino acids. Germline loops: CDR1 LGHDT, CDR2 YNNKEL (reference sequence). Trimming shortened V by 2 bases and J by 3 bases, and 11 bases separated the two germline ends.

The chain combines TRBV25-1 with TRBJ2-3; 7 nucleotides align to TRBD2. The CDR3 has 13 amino acids. CDR1 is MGHDK, CDR2 SYGVNS, per germline. V shed 4 bases, J shed 6 bases, and the junction held 4 bases outside the gene matches. The CDR3 DNA reads as TGTGCCAGCAGTGTAAGCGGGGCGGATACGCAGTATTTT. Its translation: CASSVSGADTQYF. The entire variable domain, with the rest obtained from reference TRBV25-1 and TRBJ2-3, is as follows: EADIYQTPRYLVIGTGKKITLECSQTMGHDKMYWYQQDPGMELHLIHYSYGVNSTEKGDLSSESTVSRIRTEHFPLTLESARPSHTSQYLCASSVSGADTQYFGPGTRLTVL.

The chain's CDR3 is CASSVQYATAGGEAFF. Here the CDR3 DNA reads TGTGCCAGCAGTGTGCAGTATGCGACTGCGGGGGGGGAAGCTTTCTTT. The rearrangement links TRBV6-1 to TRBJ1-1; D is possibly TRBD1 (5 bases). This CDR3 region has 16 residues. Germline V CDR1 and CDR2: MNHNS, SASEGT. Deletions cut 4 bases from V and 8 bases from J, with 23 bases between.

The chain joins TRBV2 to TRBJ2-5; 9 nucleotides align to TRBD1. The CDR3 has 12 amino acids. The trim removed 8 bases at V and 4 bases at J, leaving 2 bases unmatched. Germline CDR1 SNHLY, CDR2 FYNNEI. CDR3: CASGTGLETQYF. The CDR3 DNA reads TGTGCCAGCGGGACAGGGTTAGAGACCCAGTACTTC.

V gene TRBV12-5 combines with J gene TRBJ1-2; no reliable D call. The CDR3 covers 13 residues. CDR1 is LGHNT, CDR2 FRNRAP, per germline. With 5 bases removed from V and 5 bases from J, the gap between germline ends came to 12 bases. CDR3 amino acids: CASGLGVGYGYTF. The DNA for the CDR3 is TGTGCTAGTGGTCTCGGGGTAGGGTATGGCTACACCTTC.

The gene calls are TRBV30 and TRBJ1-6, with 7 bases matching TRBD1. CDR1 GTSNPN and CDR2 SVGIG come from the germline V gene (reference sequence). V was clipped by 0 bases and J by 10 bases; unmatched bases: 15. The CDR3 contains 17 residues. For the CDR3, the DNA is TGTGCCTGGAGTGTATTGGGCTCCGACAGGGTTGACTCACCCCTCCACTTT. It is translated as CAWSVLGSDRVDSPLHF.

This CDR3 reads CASSLVGETQYF. CDR3 DNA: TGTGCCAGCAGCTTAGTGGGCGAGACCCAGTACTTC. The chain recombines TRBV13 with TRBJ2-5; D gene ambiguous. This CDR3 is 12 amino acids long. V was pared by 1 base and J by 5 bases, with 5 bases between. Germline V gene data show CDR1 as PRHDT and CDR2 as FYEKMQ (reference sequence).

The chain combines TRBV20-1 with TRBJ1-1, with D unclear. Germline assignment: CDR1 DFQATT and CDR2 SNEGSKA (reference sequence). The CDR3 totals 11 residues. The CDR3 loop reads CSLATTYRAFF. CDR3 nucleotides: TGCTCCCTCGCGACAACATATCGGGCTTTCTTT.

This clone was seen a few times. The rearrangement joins TRBV28 to TRBJ2-7, with 10 positions matching TRBD1. This CDR3 comprises 14 residues. Trimming took 6 bases from V and 3 from J; bases not matched to a gene: 5. Per germline, CDR1 MDHEN and CDR2 SYDVKM. CDR3 nucleotides: TGTGCCAGCAGAGGGGACAGGGGCGGCTACGAGCAGTACTTC. Its protein product is CASRGDRGGYEQYF.

The chain has TRBV19 and TRBJ1-5; 7 bases line up with TRBD1. Germline CDR1 is LNHDA and CDR2 is SQIVND (reference sequence). CDR3 size: 15 residues. The V and J ends lost 4 bases and 5 bases, in that order; junction bases with no gene match: 8. CDR3 bases: TGTGCCAGTAGTAGCCAACAGGGGTTCCATCAGCCCCAGCATTTT. Residues: CASSSQQGFHQPQHF.

As DNA, the CDR3 is TGCAGTGCTAGGACTAGGGGGGAGCTGTTTTTT. Translated: CSARTRGELFF. The chain couples TRBV20-1 to TRBJ2-2, with D tentatively TRBD2 (6 bases). The V end was cut by 3 bases, the J end by 8 bases, with 7 bases between. The CDR3 runs to 11 residues. From germline, CDR1 is DFQATT and CDR2 SNEGSKA (reference sequence).

The J gene is TRBJ1-2, the V gene TRBV9, with TRBD1 identical over 9 bases. From germline, CDR1 is SGDLS and CDR2 YYNGEE. V dropped 2 bases and J dropped 6; count of bases not matched to a gene: 5. CDR3 length equals 14 residues. CDR3 bases: TGTGCCAGCAGCGTGGGGACAGGGAAGGATGGCTACACCTTC. It yields the protein CASSVGTGKDGYTF.

This clone was seen a few times. The chain joins TRBV29-1 to TRBJ2-5; 8 positions agree with TRBD1. The CDR3 contains 15 residues. Germline trimming cut 0 bases from V and 5 bases from J; bases unmatched to any gene: 8. The V gene's germline CDR1 is SQVTM and CDR2 ANQGSEA. CDR3 in amino acids: CSVEDRDRPGETQYF. Here the CDR3 DNA reads TGCAGCGTTGAAGACCGGGACAGGCCCGGGGAGACCCAGTACTTC.

The rearrangement joins TRBV19 to TRBJ1-1, with D possibly TRBD1 on 6 matching bases. V was cut by 7 bases and J by 1 base, with 19 bases left in between. Germline loops: CDR1 LNHDA, CDR2 SQIVND (reference sequence). The CDR3 sequence is 16 residues long. DNA of the CDR3: TGTGCCAGTACCGACAGGTCGACAGCTCAGAACACTGAAGCTTTCTTT. This translates into CASTDRSTAQNTEAFF.

The V gene is TRBV5-1, the J gene TRBJ1-1; 8 nucleotides line up with TRBD1. The CDR3 totals 14 residues. In germline, CDR1 is SGHRS, CDR2 YFSETQ. Trimming at V came to 1 base and at J to 3 bases, leaving 2 bases not matched to a gene. CDR3 loop: CASSLTGGDTEAFF. In nucleotides, the CDR3 is TGCGCCAGCAGCTTGACAGGGGGAGACACTGAAGCTTTCTTT.

This chain joins TRBV30 and TRBJ1-2; the D is unclear. CDR1 and CDR2 from the germline V gene are GTSNPN and SVGIG (reference sequence). V dropped 0 bases and J dropped 4 bases, with 9 bases sitting between them. The CDR3 is 13 amino acids. The CDR3 region is CAWSVLGSYGYTF. The CDR3 bases are TGTGCCTGGAGTGTACTGGGGTCCTATGGCTACACCTTC.

In this sample, this clone turned up once. The chain is built from TRBV6-5 and TRBJ1-3; no reliable D call. Trimming removed 2 bases at V and 0 bases at J, with 5 bases between. Germline CDR1 MNHEY, CDR2 SVGAGI. CDR3 length: 14 residues. This CDR3 reads CASSYGNSGNTIYF. For the CDR3, the DNA is TGTGCCAGCAGTTACGGCAACTCTGGAAACACCATATATTTT.

The chain is built from TRBV12-3 or TRBV12-4 and TRBJ2-1; D call uncertain. CDR3 length: 12 residues. With 2 bases removed from V and 5 bases from J, the gap between germline ends came to 4 bases. The CDR3 coding sequence is TGTGCCAGCAGTTTAAATGACAATGAGCAGTTCTTC. Protein product: CASSLNDNEQFF.